This TCR beta chain was profiled in a study of T-cell reconstitution after alpha-beta-depleted transplantation in children. Study-wide points: A year post-transplant, T-cell counts and diversity derived mostly from newly produced T cells. Surviving thymic progenitors and recipient T cells were the source of high TCRbeta diversity at day 60 in some patients. It was reported that alpha-beta T cells came from several hundred expanded graft clones (about two months after transplant).

V shed 6 bases, J shed 3 bases, and the junction held 6 bases outside the gene matches. This CDR3 spans 16 amino acids. Germline V gene lookup returns CDR1 MNHEY and CDR2 SMNVEV (reference sequence). This clonotype was counted only a few times. What it recognizes is unknown. Preparation of the TCRbeta library was carried out with unique molecular identifiers. TCRdb fed the PCR reads into MiXCR, producing one record per CDR3 protein. The sample records approximately 1,000,000 distinct CDR3 sequences, around 30% being singletons. Sequencing was performed on PBMCs, mostly from graft donor cells, taken 360 days after TCRalphabeta/CD19-depleted stem cell transplant. The clonotype comes from a boy less than two years old who had a stem cell transplant for SCID, so the T cells may come from the graft donor. The V and J genes are TRBV27 and TRBJ2-7, with 15 bases lining up with TRBD2. As DNA, the CDR3 is TGTGCCAGCAGCTTTGGACTAGCGGGGGGGTACTACGAGCAGTACTTC. Encoded protein: CASSFGLAGGYYEQYF.